Following are 24 T cell receptor beta chains from one sample sequenced in a study of cytomegalovirus exposure and HLA in healthy donors. The study ran its PCR with 60 Vbeta and 13 Jbeta primers. The method was immunoSEQ multiplex PCR; TCRdb's version includes in-frame clones alone and lacks a portion of them. The sample holds approximately 79,000 clones. The sample taken for sequencing was PBMCs. Every receptor here comes from a man aged 40-49 years in good health and CMV-seronegative.

This sequence joins TRBV6-5 and TRBJ1-1; D might be TRBD1 (5 bases). Trimming took off 0 bases at V and 4 bases at J, with 9 bases between the two ends. This CDR3 has 14 residues. Germline V gene sequence: CDR1 MNHEY, CDR2 SVGAGI. DNA of the CDR3: TGTGCCAGCAGTTACTCGGGGGGGTCCACTGAAGCTTTCTTT. Its translation is CASSYSGGSTEAFF.

The chain couples TRBV5-8 to TRBJ1-3, with D unresolved. Germline lookup yields CDR1 SGHTS and CDR2 YDEGEE. Deletions cut 2 bases from V and 0 bases from J, with 12 bases between. The CDR3 extends over 16 amino acids. CDR3 sequence reads: CASSLGLPTSGNTIYF. The CDR3 coding sequence is TGTGCCAGCAGCTTAGGACTGCCAACCTCTGGAAACACCATATATTTT.

The chain employs TRBV10-2 and TRBJ1-1; 7 nucleotides align to TRBD1. Germline CDR1 and CDR2: WSHSY and SAAADI. V shed 2 bases, J shed 1 base, and the junction held 10 bases outside the gene matches. The CDR3 covers 17 residues. CDR3 nucleotide sequence: TGCGCCAGCAGTGAGCCACAGGGGTCAGGGCGGAACACTGAAGCTTTCTTT. Translated, it gives CASSEPQGSGRNTEAFF.

This rearrangement joins TRBV25-1 to TRBJ2-1; 12 bases are a match to TRBD2. The CDR3 extends over 14 amino acids. Trimming took 8 bases from V and 6 from J; bases not matched to a gene: 5. The V gene's germline CDR1 is MGHDK and CDR2 SYGVNS. In DNA form, the CDR3 reads TGTGCCAGCGCCATGACTAGCGGGAGCAATGAGCAGTTCTTC. Translation gives CASAMTSGSNEQFF.

V and J are TRBV27 and TRBJ2-1, with 8 positions matching TRBD1. The CDR3 has 14 amino acids. V dropped 2 bases and J dropped 7; count of bases not matched to a gene: 4. Germline assignment: CDR1 MNHEY and CDR2 SMNVEV (reference sequence). This CDR3 is CASSLQGAVNEQFF. Written as DNA, the CDR3 is TGTGCCAGCAGTTTACAGGGGGCGGTAAATGAGCAGTTCTTC.

This sequence joins TRBV7-2 and TRBJ1-1; D uncertain. The germline V and J ends were trimmed by 5 bases and 2 bases, with 12 bases remaining between them. This CDR3 spans 14 amino acids. In germline, CDR1 is SGHTA, CDR2 FQGNSA. The CDR3: CASSPARVNTEAFF. The DNA for the CDR3 is TGTGCCAGCAGCCCAGCCCGGGTTAACACTGAAGCTTTCTTT.

This chain joins TRBV9 and TRBJ2-5, with 9 positions matching TRBD1. J was trimmed by 4 bases and V by 0 bases; bases with no gene match: 7. Germline-derived CDR1 and CDR2 are SGDLS and YYNGEE. CDR3 length equals 16 residues. CDR3 sequence: CASSVGGQGVLETQYF. CDR3 nucleotide sequence: TGTGCCAGCAGCGTAGGGGGACAGGGCGTTTTAGAGACCCAGTACTTC. The entire variable domain, with the rest obtained from reference TRBV9 and TRBJ2-5, is as follows: DSGVTQTPKHLITATGQRVTLRCSPRSGDLSVYWYQQSLDQGLQFLIQYYNGEERAKGNILERFSAQQFPDLHSELNLSSLELGDSALYFCASSVGGQGVLETQYFGPGTRLLVL.

This rearrangement joins TRBV10-2 to TRBJ1-6; TRBD1 matches at 12 bases. CDR1 is WSHSY, CDR2 SAAADI, per germline. The CDR3 has 17 amino acids. Trimming cost V 6 bases and J 3 bases; bases outside gene matches: 6. The DNA of the CDR3 is TGCGCCAGCAGCCAGGGACAGGGGGCCGACTATAATTCACCCCTCCACTTT. This sequence encodes CASSQGQGADYNSPLHF.

The V and J genes are TRBV10-3 and TRBJ1-1; D is possibly TRBD1 (5 bases). Germline loops: CDR1 ENHRY, CDR2 SYGVKD. The CDR3 runs to 14 residues. V was pared by 6 bases and J by 0 bases, with 11 bases between. CDR3 sequence reads: CAIREGLLNTEAFF. In nucleotides, the CDR3 is TGTGCCATCAGGGAGGGACTCCTGAACACTGAAGCTTTCTTT.

This chain uses TRBV7-6 with TRBJ2-7; 9 bases align to TRBD1. This CDR3 comprises 15 residues. The germline CDR1 and CDR2 sequences are SGHVS and FNYEAQ. Trimming cost V 5 bases and J 5 bases; bases outside gene matches: 10. CDR3 DNA sequence: TGTGCCAGCAGCCCGAGGTCACAGGGGGCTCACGAGCAGTACTTC. Encoded protein: CASSPRSQGAHEQYF.

This chain joins TRBV13 and TRBJ2-7; TRBD2 agrees at 10 bases. Trimming cost V 3 bases and J 5 bases; bases outside gene matches: 7. The germline V gene encodes CDR1 PRHDT and CDR2 FYEKMQ (reference sequence). The CDR3 length is 15 residues. The DNA of the CDR3 is TGTGCCAGCAGCTTTCGTCCTAGCGGGAGTAACGAGCAGTACTTC. The encoded protein is CASSFRPSGSNEQYF.

V usage is TRBV30 and J usage is TRBJ2-7; 9 positions match TRBD1. Per germline, CDR1 GTSNPN and CDR2 SVGIG (reference sequence). The CDR3 is made up of 15 amino acids. Trimming took 1 base from V and 6 from J; bases not matched to a gene: 10. CDR3 in amino acids: CAWSGFWDRVSEQYF. In nucleotides, the CDR3 is TGTGCCTGGAGTGGTTTTTGGGACAGGGTATCCGAGCAGTACTTC.

This chain joins TRBV19 and TRBJ1-6; D gene unclear. This CDR3 has 13 residues. The germline CDR1 and CDR2 sequences are LNHDA and SQIVND (reference sequence). Trimming removed 5 bases at V and 14 bases at J, with 16 bases between. DNA of the CDR3: TGTGCCAGTAGTCCCGGGTCCGGTAACACCCTCCACTTT. Residues: CASSPGSGNTLHF.

The chain carries TRBV4-3 and TRBJ2-3; D is unresolved. CDR1 LGHNA and CDR2 YSLEER come from the germline V gene. V was shortened by 0 bases and J by 5 bases, with 9 bases between the two germline ends. This CDR3 has 14 amino acids. The DNA for the CDR3 is TGCGCCAGCAGCCAAGATCGAGTCGGAGATACGCAGTATTTT. It encodes CASSQDRVGDTQYF.

The chain carries TRBV28 and TRBJ2-7, with D possibly TRBD1 on 5 matching bases. CDR3 length: 10 residues. Germline V gene data show CDR1 as MDHEN and CDR2 as SYDVKM. Trimming removed 7 bases at V and 6 bases at J, with 7 bases between. The CDR3 loop is CASTGIEQYF. CDR3 in DNA: TGTGCCAGCACAGGGATCGAGCAGTACTTC.

The chain uses TRBV7-9 and TRBJ2-5; TRBD1 matches 10 bases. From germline, CDR1 is SEHNR and CDR2 FQNEAQ (reference sequence). The CDR3 has 16 amino acids. Trimming took 5 bases from V and 4 from J; bases not matched to a gene: 10. As DNA, the CDR3 is TGTGCCAGCAGCGCCCAGGGACAGGGGAAGGGAGAGACCCAGTACTTC. It specifies CASSAQGQGKGETQYF.

The chain employs TRBV2 and TRBJ1-2; 7 bases line up with TRBD1. V lost 7 bases to trimming and J lost 8 bases; unmatched junction nucleotides: 7. The CDR3 runs 12 residues. Germline CDR1 SNHLY, CDR2 FYNNEI. CDR3 region: CASNLQGLGYTF. CDR3 DNA sequence: TGTGCCAGCAATTTACAGGGGTTGGGCTACACCTTC.

The chain uses TRBV7-9 and TRBJ2-5; TRBD2 matches at 7 bases. The J call may be faulty, since TRBJ2-7 better matches the DNA end. CDR3 length equals 16 residues. Germline V lookup: CDR1 SEHNR, CDR2 FQNEAQ (reference sequence). This CDR3 reads CASSSPSGPFSYEQYF. The CDR3 DNA reads TGTGCCAGCAGTTCACCTAGCGGACCCTTCTCCTACGAGCAGTACTTC.

The chain has TRBV10-3 and TRBJ2-7; 7 positions agree with TRBD1. The CDR3 runs to 15 residues. With V trimmed by 6 bases and J by 3 bases, 11 bases remained unmatched. Per germline, CDR1 ENHRY and CDR2 SYGVKD. CDR3: CAISPTGLQGYEQYF. The CDR3 DNA is TGTGCCATCAGCCCGACAGGGCTTCAAGGCTACGAGCAGTACTTC.

V gene TRBV6-1 combines with J gene TRBJ1-4; 9 positions match TRBD1. The CDR3 consists of 14 residues. V lost 5 bases to trimming and J lost 7 bases; unmatched junction nucleotides: 5. Germline assignment: CDR1 MNHNS and CDR2 SASEGT. The CDR3 coding sequence is TGTGCCAGCAGTTCACAGGGGGCAAGTGAAAAACTGTTTTTT. Translation gives CASSSQGASEKLFF.

The genes are TRBV27 and TRBJ1-5; 12 bases are a match to TRBD1. Germline assignment: CDR1 MNHEY and CDR2 SMNVEV (reference sequence). The CDR3 is 18 residues long. Trimming cost V 9 bases and J 1 base; bases outside gene matches: 13. CDR3 residues: CASRGGTGGVGSNQPQHF. The CDR3 DNA reads as TGTGCCAGTCGAGGTGGGACAGGGGGCGTTGGAAGCAATCAGCCCCAGCATTTT.

V gene TRBV4-1 combines with J gene TRBJ2-7, with 14 bases aligning to TRBD2. J gave up 1 base and V 4 bases, and 9 bases lay outside the gene matches. CDR1 and CDR2 from the germline V gene are MGHRA and YSYEKL. The CDR3 loop spans 18 amino acids. In DNA form, the CDR3 reads TGCGCCAGCAGCCTCTTTAGGACTAGCGGGGGGTGGTCCTACGAGCAGTACTTC. It translates to CASSLFRTSGGWSYEQYF.

The V and J genes are TRBV7-7 and TRBJ2-1, with TRBD2 matching over 12 bases. The CDR3 is 17 amino acids. CDR1 SSHAT and CDR2 FNYEAQ come from the germline V gene (reference sequence). With V trimmed by 2 bases and J by 1 base, 3 bases remained unmatched. The CDR3, as DNA: TGTGCCAGCAGCTTATCTAGCGGGGGGGGGTCCTACAATGAGCAGTTCTTC. It translates to CASSLSSGGGSYNEQFF. The whole variable domain, remainder taken from reference TRBV7-7 and TRBJ2-1, is GAGVSQSPRYKVTKRGQDVTLRCDPISSHATLYWYQQALGQGPEFLTYFNYEAQPDKSGLPSDRFSAERPEGSISTLTIQRTEQRDSAMYRCASSLSSGGGSYNEQFFGPGTRLTVL.

The gene calls are TRBV30 and TRBJ2-5; TRBD2 aligns across 8 bases. Germline-derived CDR1 and CDR2 are GTSNPN and SVGIG (reference sequence). This CDR3 spans 15 amino acids. With V trimmed by 0 bases and J by 4 bases, 7 bases remained unmatched. The CDR3 is CAWSVGGARGETQYF. Written as DNA, the CDR3 is TGTGCCTGGAGTGTCGGGGGGGCTCGGGGAGAGACCCAGTACTTC.